Detailed here is one TCR beta chain. Its antigen remains unknown. This record comes from a study of CD8 T cells in Susac syndrome. General study findings and limits: As the study acknowledged, the number of individuals in its TCR sequencing and HLA analysis was relatively small.

When the RNA was reverse transcribed, random hexamers were used with an input of about 0.5 to 1 ug. An immunoSEQ multiplex PCR amplified TCR beta CDR3 over 54 Vbeta and 13 Jbeta. From the immunoSEQ multiplex PCR reads, TCRdb called clonotypes with MiXCR, one entry per CDR3 protein. Here the sample spans roughly 110,000 distinct CDR3 sequences, over 90% being singletons. Germline values: CDR1 MNHEY, CDR2 SVGEGT. V was clipped by 7 bases and J by 5 bases, with 12 bases between them. The CDR3 loop spans 13 amino acids. The sample comprised CD4+ T cells from PBMCs. This TCR was recovered from a human donor in good health. The V gene is TRBV6-2 or TRBV6-3, the J gene TRBJ2-1; D gene uncertain. This CDR3 reads CASTQAGHNEQFF. CDR3 sequence (DNA): TGTGCCAGCACCCAAGCCGGACACAATGAGCAGTTCTTC.